This T cell receptor beta chain was found in a study of high-grade serous ovarian cancer treatment subgroups. Study at large: Samples averaged 14,192 reads and around 7,000 unique TCR beta rearrangements.

V trimming: 6 bases; J trimming: 4 bases; junction bases outside the gene matches: 6. The CDR3 runs to 15 residues. Germline CDR1 reads LNHDA; CDR2 reads SQIVND (reference sequence). Tumor samples were obtained before definitive surgery or chemotherapy. The assay was immunoSEQ multiplex PCR, and TCRdb's table has in-frame clones only and misses some. The table includes approximately 600 clones, roughly 80% detected once. Broader study findings: CDR1 and CDR2 were left unanalyzed; analyses focused on CDR3. Bulk tumor TCR sequencing gave no spatial information.

In regard to this clone: The antigen remains unidentified.

The sample consisted of tumor tissue. The rearrangement links TRBV19 to TRBJ2-2; 9 positions agree with TRBD2. This clonotype was obtained from a human donor with high-grade serous ovarian cancer. CDR3 loop: CASSPGLAITGELFF. The CDR3 DNA reads as TGTGCCAGTAGCCCGGGACTAGCTATCACCGGGGAGCTGTTTTTT.